This TCR beta chain was profiled in a study of memory CD8 T cells in hepatitis C reinfection. About the study: After reinfection, a couple of primary-infection resolvers became chronically infected.

Time point defined: late/post reinfection, 12 to 24 weeks after detection. No in vitro expansion preceded TCR sequencing of the sorted cells. The repertoire was sequenced with immunoSEQ multiplex PCR; TCRdb's copy has only in-frame clones and lacks some. This sample carries around 45,000 clones, 89% of them seen once, and the ten largest clones take 0.72%. Deletions cut 7 bases from V and 4 bases from J, with 19 bases between. Germline V CDR1 and CDR2: SGHAT, FQNNGV. This CDR3 is built from 16 residues. Sequencing was carried out using naive CD8+ T cells sorted from blood. The chain carries TRBV11-2 and TRBJ2-2; no firm D call. The clonotype originates from a man aged 18-30 years with hepatitis C virus infection. CDR3 in DNA: TGTGCCAGCACCAATTCGCACCTCCTAAGCACCGGGGAGCTGTTTTTT. The encoded protein is CASTNSHLLSTGELFF.